This T cell receptor beta chain is from a study of blood T cell repertoires in COVID-19. Method: immunoSEQ multiplex PCR; TCRdb's copy keeps in-frame clones and lacks some. The table has about 150,000 clones, about four fifths seen once. V trimming: 7 bases; J trimming: 4 bases; junction bases outside the gene matches: 11. The CDR3 spans 15 residues. Germline V gene lookup returns CDR1 SGDLS and CDR2 YYNGEE. V gene TRBV9 combines with J gene TRBJ2-1, with 7 bases lining up with TRBD2. The TCR comes from a man aged 70-80 years who had recovered from COVID-19. Specimen: peripheral blood. As DNA, the CDR3 is TGTGCCAGCGGGGGGGTTGACTTTTCTTACAATGAGCAGTTCTTC. Amino acids: CASGGVDFSYNEQFF.